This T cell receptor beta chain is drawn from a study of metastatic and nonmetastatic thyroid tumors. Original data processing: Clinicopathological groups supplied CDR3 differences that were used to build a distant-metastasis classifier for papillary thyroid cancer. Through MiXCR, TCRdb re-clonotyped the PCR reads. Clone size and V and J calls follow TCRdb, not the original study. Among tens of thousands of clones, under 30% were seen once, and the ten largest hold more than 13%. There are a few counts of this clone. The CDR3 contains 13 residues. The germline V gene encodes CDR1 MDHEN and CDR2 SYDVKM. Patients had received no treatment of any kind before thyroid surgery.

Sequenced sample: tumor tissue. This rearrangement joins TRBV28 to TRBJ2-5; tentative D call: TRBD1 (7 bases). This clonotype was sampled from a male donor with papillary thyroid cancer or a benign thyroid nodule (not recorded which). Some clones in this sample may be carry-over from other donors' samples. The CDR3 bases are TGTGCAACCAGGGGGGACTACCAAGAGACCCAGTACTTC. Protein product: CATRGDYQETQYF.